Presented here are 17 T cell receptor beta chains from one specimen sequenced in a study of T cell changes during pregnancy in multiple sclerosis. The protocol was immunoSEQ multiplex PCR, while the TCRdb copy is restricted to in-frame clones and leaves out a portion. The sample gives about 40,000 clones, 75% to 95% of which show up once; roughly 0.5% is in the top ten. The sample here was CD4+ T cells from peripheral blood mononuclear cells, taken in the second trimester of pregnancy. The origin of the receptors is a female donor in good health, enrolled as a control in a pregnancy study.

The gene calls are TRBV18 and TRBJ2-6; 8 nucleotides match TRBD1. The V gene end was trimmed by 3 bases and the J gene end by 4 bases; junction bases not matched to a gene: 11. CDR1 and CDR2 (germline): KGHSH, LQKENI. The CDR3 sequence is 18 residues long. This CDR3 is CASSPFQGAGGGANVLTF. The CDR3 bases are TGTGCCAGCTCACCTTTTCAGGGGGCTGGCGGAGGGGCCAACGTCCTGACTTTC. Supplemented by reference TRBV18 and TRBJ2-6, the full variable domain reads NAGVMQNPRHLVRRRGQEARLRCSPMKGHSHVYWYRQLPEEGLKFMVYLQKENIIDESGMPKERFSAEFPKEGPSILRIQQVVRGDSAAYFCASSPFQGAGGGANVLTFGAGSRLTVL.

For the CDR3, the DNA is TGTGCCAGCAGCTTGGGGACTAGCGGGAGCGGCAATGAGCAGTTCTTC. It codes for CASSLGTSGSGNEQFF. This chain joins TRBV5-4 and TRBJ2-1; 13 nucleotides line up with TRBD2. V lost 0 bases, J lost 6 bases, and 3 bases stayed unmatched. From germline, CDR1 is SGHNT and CDR2 YYREEE (reference sequence). The CDR3 extends over 16 amino acids.

The chain combines TRBV7-2 with TRBJ2-3, with D hard to call. The CDR3 has 14 amino acids. Trimming pared 5 bases from V and 1 base from J, leaving 10 bases between. Germline CDR1 SGHTA, CDR2 FQGNSA. Written as DNA, the CDR3 is TGTGCCAGCAGCCAATATGGCCGCACAGATACGCAGTATTTT. Translated: CASSQYGRTDTQYF.

The chain recombines TRBV9 with TRBJ2-4; 9 bases are shared with TRBD1. The CDR3 runs 16 residues. The V gene's germline CDR1 is SGDLS and CDR2 YYNGEE. J was trimmed by 8 bases and V by 0 bases; bases with no gene match: 9. The CDR3 is CASSVGGRTGADIQYF. DNA of the CDR3: TGTGCCAGCAGCGTAGGGGGGAGGACAGGGGCGGACATTCAGTACTTC. The full variable domain, rest sourced from reference TRBV9 and TRBJ2-4, is DSGVTQTPKHLITATGQRVTLRCSPRSGDLSVYWYQQSLDQGLQFLIQYYNGEERAKGNILERFSAQQFPDLHSELNLSSLELGDSALYFCASSVGGRTGADIQYFGAGTRLSVL.

V and J are TRBV10-2 and TRBJ2-7; TRBD2 aligns across 7 bases. The CDR3 is 14 amino acids. The junction had 3 bases not matched to a gene; V was cut back by 1 base and J by 3 bases. Germline V CDR1 and CDR2: WSHSY, SAAADI. The CDR3 protein is CASSEFIAGYEQYF. The CDR3 DNA reads TGCGCCAGCAGTGAGTTTATAGCGGGCTACGAGCAGTACTTC.

This chain links TRBV7-9 with TRBJ1-4; the match to TRBD1 covers 9 bases. The CDR3 is made up of 14 amino acids. The germline CDR1 and CDR2 sequences are SEHNR and FQNEAQ (reference sequence). V lost 5 bases to trimming and J lost 3 bases; unmatched junction nucleotides: 1. CDR3 region: CASSRDRANEKLFF. DNA of the CDR3: TGTGCCAGCAGCCGGGACAGGGCTAATGAAAAACTGTTTTTT.

A note on this clone: The identical CDR3 is also encoded by other nucleotide sequences in the sample. V and J are TRBV10-3 and TRBJ1-1; 8 nucleotides match TRBD1. Trimming took 6 bases from V and 4 from J; bases not matched to a gene: 7. The CDR3 extends over 14 amino acids. Germline V gene data show CDR1 as ENHRY and CDR2 as SYGVKD. This CDR3 is CAIRIQGVGTEAFF. The DNA of the CDR3 is TGTGCCATCAGAATACAGGGGGTCGGCACTGAAGCTTTCTTT.

The chain combines TRBV2 with TRBJ2-6; D may be TRBD2 (6 bases). Per the germline V gene, CDR1 is SNHLY and CDR2 is FYNNEI. V dropped 2 bases and J dropped 0 bases, with 14 bases sitting between them. The CDR3 is 18 residues long. CDR3 sequence (DNA): TGTGCCAGCAGTGAATCGGGAGTGATCTCCTCTGGGGCCAACGTCCTGACTTTC. It codes for CASSESGVISSGANVLTF.

This clone appeared a single time. The rearrangement uses TRBV11-3 and TRBJ2-3; 11 bases line up with TRBD1. The CDR3 runs 15 residues. Germline-derived CDR1 and CDR2 are SGHNT and YENEEA. J lost 6 bases, V lost 4 bases, and 6 bases had no gene match. CDR3 sequence reads: CASSSRTGGWDTQYF. In DNA, the CDR3 is TGTGCCAGCAGCTCAAGGACAGGGGGCTGGGATACGCAGTATTTT.

This clone occurred a few times. This rearrangement joins TRBV19 to TRBJ2-4; TRBD2 is a possible D gene (5 bases). In germline, CDR1 is LNHDA, CDR2 SQIVND (reference sequence). V shed 3 bases and J shed 8 bases, with 11 bases lying between them. This CDR3 is 13 amino acids long. The CDR3 reads CASSIGLADIQYF. Written as DNA, the CDR3 is TGTGCCAGTAGTATTGGGCTAGCAGACATTCAGTACTTC.

The CDR3 bases are TGTGCCAGCAGCACGTATAGCGGTGGGTACGAGCAGTACTTC. It specifies CASSTYSGGYEQYF. V is TRBV5-6 and J is TRBJ2-7; D is possibly TRBD2 (6 bases). V was cut by 4 bases and J by 4 bases, with 15 bases left in between. Germline V gene sequence: CDR1 SGHDT, CDR2 YYEEEE. This CDR3 has 14 residues.

This chain links TRBV5-5 with TRBJ2-1; 9 bases fit TRBD2. Germline V gives CDR1 SGHKS, CDR2 YYEKEE (reference sequence). The V segment lost 3 bases and the J segment 0 bases; nucleotides outside the gene matches: 13. The CDR3 has 19 amino acids. CDR3 sequence: CASSSPRVAGARSYNEQFF. CDR3 in DNA: TGTGCCAGCAGCTCCCCCCGGGTAGCGGGAGCCCGCTCCTACAATGAGCAGTTCTTC. Combining the CDR3 with reference TRBV5-5 and TRBJ2-1 gives the whole variable domain DAGVTQSPTHLIKTRGQQVTLRCSPISGHKSVSWYQQVLGQGPQFIFQYYEKEERGRGNFPDRFSARQFPNYSSELNVNALLLGDSALYLCASSSPRVAGARSYNEQFFGPGTRLTVL.

The V gene is TRBV19, the J gene TRBJ1-2; 9 bases align to TRBD1. Looked up from germline, CDR1 is LNHDA and CDR2 is SQIVND (reference sequence). The J segment lost 8 bases and the V segment lost 8 bases, leaving 15 bases of the junction unmatched. There are 15 residues in the CDR3. The CDR3 nucleotides read TGTGCCAGTCGGGACAGGGTAGAAGTTAACGGAGGCTACACCTTC. Its protein is CASRDRVEVNGGYTF.

The chain couples TRBV6-5 to TRBJ2-7; D might be TRBD2 (6 bases). CDR3 length: 16 amino acids. With 2 bases removed from V and 2 bases from J, the gap between germline ends came to 16 bases. The germline CDR1 and CDR2 sequences are MNHEY and SVGAGI. CDR3 nucleotides: TGTGCCAGCAGTTACGGAAGCGCTGGGGGGACCTACGAGCAGTACTTC. This gives the protein CASSYGSAGGTYEQYF.

The genes are TRBV7-9 and TRBJ2-1; 9 nucleotides match TRBD2. There are 16 residues in the CDR3. V was clipped by 4 bases and J by 6 bases; unmatched bases: 10. Looked up from germline, CDR1 is SEHNR and CDR2 is FQNEAQ (reference sequence). CDR3 region: CASSSGYSGRPNEQFF. In DNA, the CDR3 is TGTGCCAGCAGCTCTGGGTATAGCGGGAGACCCAATGAGCAGTTCTTC. The full variable domain, rest sourced from reference TRBV7-9 and TRBJ2-1, is DTGVSQNPRHKITKRGQNVTFRCDPISEHNRLYWYRQTLGQGPEFLTYFQNEAQLEKSRLLSDRFSAERPKGSFSTLEIQRTEQGDSAMYLCASSSGYSGRPNEQFFGPGTRLTVL.

The chain links TRBV18 to TRBJ1-2; 11 bases match TRBD1. CDR3 length: 16 residues. Germline lookup yields CDR1 KGHSH and CDR2 LQKENI. V lost 3 bases and J lost 4; bases outside the gene matches: 7. The CDR3 region has the DNA TGTGCCAGCTCACCCCCGGACAGGGGGCTTGGCTATGGCTACACCTTC. As protein: CASSPPDRGLGYGYTF.

This chain links TRBV11-2 with TRBJ1-5; weak D call: TRBD1 (6 bases). Germline CDR1 and CDR2: SGHAT and FQNNGV. With 0 bases removed from V and 0 bases from J, the gap between germline ends came to 18 bases. This CDR3 spans 19 amino acids. The CDR3 sequence: CASSLDRDKVFYSNQPQHF. CDR3 DNA sequence: TGTGCCAGCAGCTTAGACAGGGACAAGGTGTTTTATAGCAATCAGCCCCAGCATTTT.